This TCR beta chain comes out of a study of blood T cell repertoires in COVID-19. At the level of the study: The United States, Italy and Spain supplied acute and convalescent COVID-19 samples.

Study processing details: Amplification from reference gene primers served as the basis for estimated nucleated cell counts. The repertoire was sequenced with immunoSEQ multiplex PCR; TCRdb's copy has only in-frame clones and lacks some. V and J calls and clone size are as listed in that table; D and trimming were resolved from the DNA. The repertoire has approximately 250,000 clones, 70% to 90% of them found once; the top ten carry about 2%. This CDR3 comprises 13 residues. Looked up from germline, CDR1 is MGHDK and CDR2 is SYGVNS. With 5 bases removed from V and 2 bases from J, the gap between germline ends came to 9 bases.

The clonotype was recovered from a man aged 30 to 45 with active or convalescent COVID-19. What was sequenced was peripheral blood. The rearrangement joins TRBV25-1 to TRBJ2-5, with TRBD1 as a possible D gene (5 bases). The CDR3 DNA sequence: TGTGCCAGCAGTTCTCAGGGTCAAGAGACCCAGTACTTC. Translated, it gives CASSSQGQETQYF.